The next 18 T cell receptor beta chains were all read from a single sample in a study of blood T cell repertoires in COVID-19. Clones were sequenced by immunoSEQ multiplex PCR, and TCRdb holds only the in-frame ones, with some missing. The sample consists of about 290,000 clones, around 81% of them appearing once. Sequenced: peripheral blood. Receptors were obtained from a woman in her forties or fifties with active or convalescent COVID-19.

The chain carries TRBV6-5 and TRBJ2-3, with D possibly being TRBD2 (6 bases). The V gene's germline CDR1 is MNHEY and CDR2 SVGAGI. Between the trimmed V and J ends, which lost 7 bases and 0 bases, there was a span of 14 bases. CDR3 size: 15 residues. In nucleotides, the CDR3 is TGTGCCAGCATACGGAGCGGGTCTAGCACAGATACGCAGTATTTT. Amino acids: CASIRSGSSTDTQYF.

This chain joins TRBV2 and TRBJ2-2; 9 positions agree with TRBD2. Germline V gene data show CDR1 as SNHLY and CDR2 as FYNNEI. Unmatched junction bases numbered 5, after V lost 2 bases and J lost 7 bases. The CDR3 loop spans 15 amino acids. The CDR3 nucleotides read TGTGCCAGCAGTGAAACTAGCGGGTTAATCGGGGAGCTGTTTTTT. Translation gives CASSETSGLIGELFF.

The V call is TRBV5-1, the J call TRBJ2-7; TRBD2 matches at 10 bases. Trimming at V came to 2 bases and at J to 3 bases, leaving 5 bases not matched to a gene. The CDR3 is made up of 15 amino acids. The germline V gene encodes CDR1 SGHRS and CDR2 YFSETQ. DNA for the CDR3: TGCGCCAGCAGCTTACTCGGGACTAGCGTCTACGAGCAGTACTTC. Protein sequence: CASSLLGTSVYEQYF.

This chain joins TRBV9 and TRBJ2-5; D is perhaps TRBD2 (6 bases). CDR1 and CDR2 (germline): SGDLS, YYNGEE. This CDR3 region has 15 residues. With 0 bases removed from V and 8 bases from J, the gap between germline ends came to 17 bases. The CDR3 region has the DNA TGTGCCAGCAGCGTAGCCCCGGGGCTAGCGATCACCCAGTACTTC. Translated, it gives CASSVAPGLAITQYF.

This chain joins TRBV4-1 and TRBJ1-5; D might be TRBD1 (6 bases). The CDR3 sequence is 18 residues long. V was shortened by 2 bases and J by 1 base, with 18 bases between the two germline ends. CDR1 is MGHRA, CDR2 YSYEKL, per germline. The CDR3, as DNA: TGCGCCAGCAGCCAAAATCTGAGGGGGTCGCGGAGCAATCAGCCCCAGCATTTT. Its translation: CASSQNLRGSRSNQPQHF.

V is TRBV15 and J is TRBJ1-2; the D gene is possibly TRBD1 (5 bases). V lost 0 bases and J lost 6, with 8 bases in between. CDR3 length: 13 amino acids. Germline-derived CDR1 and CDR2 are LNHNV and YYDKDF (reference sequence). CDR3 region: CATSRELGDGYTF. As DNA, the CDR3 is TGTGCCACCAGCAGAGAGTTAGGGGATGGCTACACCTTC. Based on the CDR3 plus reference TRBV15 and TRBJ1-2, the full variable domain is DAMVIQNPRYQVTQFGKPVTLSCSQTLNHNVMYWYQQKSSQAPKLLFHYYDKDFNNEADTPDNFQSRRPNTSFCFLDIRSPGLGDTAMYLCATSRELGDGYTFGSGTRLTVV.

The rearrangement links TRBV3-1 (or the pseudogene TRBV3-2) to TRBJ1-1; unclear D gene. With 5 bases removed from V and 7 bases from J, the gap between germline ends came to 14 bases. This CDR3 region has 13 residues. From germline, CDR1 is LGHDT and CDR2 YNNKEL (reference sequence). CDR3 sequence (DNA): TGTGCCAGCAGCGAAGGTAGCCCTTTTGAAGCTTTCTTT. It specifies CASSEGSPFEAFF.

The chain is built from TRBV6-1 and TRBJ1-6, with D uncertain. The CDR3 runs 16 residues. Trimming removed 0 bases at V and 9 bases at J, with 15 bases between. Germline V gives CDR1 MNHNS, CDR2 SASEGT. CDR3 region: CASSEARVSWRSPLHF. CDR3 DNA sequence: TGTGCCAGCAGTGAAGCTCGGGTTTCATGGCGTTCACCCCTCCACTTT.

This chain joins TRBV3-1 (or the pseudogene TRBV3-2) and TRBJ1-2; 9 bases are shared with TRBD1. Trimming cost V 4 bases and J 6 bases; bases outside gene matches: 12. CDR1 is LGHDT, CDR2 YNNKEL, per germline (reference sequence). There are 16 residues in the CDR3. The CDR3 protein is CASSLFYGTGLNGYTF. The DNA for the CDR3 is TGTGCCAGCAGCCTATTTTACGGGACAGGGTTAAATGGCTACACCTTC.

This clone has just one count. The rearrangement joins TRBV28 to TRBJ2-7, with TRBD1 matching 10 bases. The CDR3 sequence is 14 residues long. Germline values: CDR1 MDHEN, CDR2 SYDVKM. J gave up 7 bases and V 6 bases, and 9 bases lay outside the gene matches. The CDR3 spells CASRPGTGVWEQYF. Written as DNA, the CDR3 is TGTGCCAGCAGACCCGGGACAGGGGTATGGGAGCAGTACTTC.

The CDR3 DNA sequence: TGTGCCAGCAGCTCCCAGGCCCTCTACGAGCAGTACTTC. It codes for CASSSQALYEQYF. This chain uses TRBV5-6 with TRBJ2-7; no clear D gene. Looked up from germline, CDR1 is SGHDT and CDR2 is YYEEEE. The CDR3 is 13 amino acids. Deletions cut 3 bases from V and 3 bases from J, with 10 bases between. The full variable domain, completed using reference TRBV5-6 and TRBJ2-7, is DAGVTQSPTHLIKTRGQQVTLRCSPKSGHDTVSWYQQALGQGPQFIFQYYEEEERQRGNFPDRFSGHQFPNYSSELNVNALLLGDSALYLCASSSQALYEQYFGPGTRLTVT.

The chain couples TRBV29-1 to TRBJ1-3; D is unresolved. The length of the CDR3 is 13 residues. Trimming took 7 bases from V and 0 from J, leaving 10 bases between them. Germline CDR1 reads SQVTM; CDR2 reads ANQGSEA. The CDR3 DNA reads TGCAGCGCAATCTCCAGCTCTGGAAACACCATATATTTT. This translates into CSAISSSGNTIYF.

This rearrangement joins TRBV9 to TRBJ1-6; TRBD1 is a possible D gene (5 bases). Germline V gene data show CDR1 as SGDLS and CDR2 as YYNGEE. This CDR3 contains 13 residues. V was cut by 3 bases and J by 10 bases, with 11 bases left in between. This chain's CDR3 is CASSANRRSPLHF. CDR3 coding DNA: TGTGCCAGCAGCGCGAACAGGAGATCACCCCTCCACTTT.

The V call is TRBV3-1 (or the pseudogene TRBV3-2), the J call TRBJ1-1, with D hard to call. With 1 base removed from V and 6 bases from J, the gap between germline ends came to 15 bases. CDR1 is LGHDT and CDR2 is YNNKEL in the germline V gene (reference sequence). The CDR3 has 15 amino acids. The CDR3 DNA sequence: TGTGCCAGCAGCCAAGCGGGTTATCGAGGCGCTGAAGCTTTCTTT. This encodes CASSQAGYRGAEAFF.

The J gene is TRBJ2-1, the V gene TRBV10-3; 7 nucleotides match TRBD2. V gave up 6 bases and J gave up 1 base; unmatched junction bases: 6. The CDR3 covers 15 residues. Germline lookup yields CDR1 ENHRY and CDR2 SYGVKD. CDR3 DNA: TGTGCCATCAGGCGGGAGAAGGCGTCCTACAATGAGCAGTTCTTC. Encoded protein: CAIRREKASYNEQFF.

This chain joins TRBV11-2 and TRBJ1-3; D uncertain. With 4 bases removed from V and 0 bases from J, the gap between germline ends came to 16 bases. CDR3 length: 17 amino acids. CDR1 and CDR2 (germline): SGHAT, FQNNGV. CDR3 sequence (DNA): TGTGCCAGCAGCTCTTACTCGGGAAGCTACTCTGGAAACACCATATATTTT. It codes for CASSSYSGSYSGNTIYF.

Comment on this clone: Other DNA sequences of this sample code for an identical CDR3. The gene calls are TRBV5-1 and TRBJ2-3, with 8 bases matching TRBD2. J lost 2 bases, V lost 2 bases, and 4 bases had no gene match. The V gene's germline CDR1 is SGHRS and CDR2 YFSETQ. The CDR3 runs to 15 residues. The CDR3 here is CASSFLAGATDTQYF. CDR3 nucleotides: TGCGCCAGCAGCTTCCTAGCGGGTGCCACAGATACGCAGTATTTT.

CDR3 in amino acids: CASSQFAGDSDEQFF. CDR3 in DNA: TGCGCCAGCAGCCAATTCGCGGGAGATTCGGATGAGCAGTTCTTC. V usage is TRBV4-1 and J usage is TRBJ2-1; 7 nucleotides align to TRBD2. V was clipped by 2 bases and J by 8 bases; unmatched bases: 9. The germline gives CDR1 MGHRA, CDR2 YSYEKL. The CDR3 runs to 15 residues.